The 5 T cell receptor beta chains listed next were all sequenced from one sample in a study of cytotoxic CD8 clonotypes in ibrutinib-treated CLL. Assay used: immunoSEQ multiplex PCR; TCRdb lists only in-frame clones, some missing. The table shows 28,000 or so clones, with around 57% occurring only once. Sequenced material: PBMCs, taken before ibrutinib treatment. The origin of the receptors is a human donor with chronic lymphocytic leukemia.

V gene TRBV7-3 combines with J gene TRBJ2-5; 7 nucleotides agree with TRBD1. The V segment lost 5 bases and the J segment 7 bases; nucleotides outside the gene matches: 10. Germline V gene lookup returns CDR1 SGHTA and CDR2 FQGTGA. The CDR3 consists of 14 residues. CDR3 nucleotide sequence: TGTGCCAGCAGCAGACAGGGTCCTGAAGGGACCCAGTACTTC. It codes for CASSRQGPEGTQYF.

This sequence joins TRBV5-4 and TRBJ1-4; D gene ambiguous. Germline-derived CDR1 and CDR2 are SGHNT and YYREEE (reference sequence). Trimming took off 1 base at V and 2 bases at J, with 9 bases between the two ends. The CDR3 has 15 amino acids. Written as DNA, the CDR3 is TGTGCCAGCAGCTTGAGTGCGCGGACTAATGAAAAACTGTTTTTT. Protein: CASSLSARTNEKLFF.

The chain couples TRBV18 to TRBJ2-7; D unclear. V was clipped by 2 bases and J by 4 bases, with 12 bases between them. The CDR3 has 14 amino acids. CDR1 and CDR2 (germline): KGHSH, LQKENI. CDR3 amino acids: CASSPDLPPYEQYF. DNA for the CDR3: TGTGCCAGCTCACCAGATCTACCCCCTTACGAGCAGTACTTC. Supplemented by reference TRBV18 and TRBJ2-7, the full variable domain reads NAGVMQNPRHLVRRRGQEARLRCSPMKGHSHVYWYRQLPEEGLKFMVYLQKENIIDESGMPKERFSAEFPKEGPSILRIQQVVRGDSAAYFCASSPDLPPYEQYFGPGTRLTVT.

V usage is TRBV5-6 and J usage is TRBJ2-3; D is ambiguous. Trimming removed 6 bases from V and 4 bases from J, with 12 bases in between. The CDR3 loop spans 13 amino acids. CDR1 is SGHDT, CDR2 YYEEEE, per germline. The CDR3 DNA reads TGTGCCAGCACTCCGAACAACGCAGATACGCAGTATTTT. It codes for CASTPNNADTQYF.

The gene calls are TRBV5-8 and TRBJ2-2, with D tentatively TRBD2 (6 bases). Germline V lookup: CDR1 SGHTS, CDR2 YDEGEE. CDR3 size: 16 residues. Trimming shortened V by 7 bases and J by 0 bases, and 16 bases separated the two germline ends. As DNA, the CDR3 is TGTGCCAGCTCGGGGGTCAGTGACCCGAACACCGGGGAGCTGTTTTTT. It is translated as CASSGVSDPNTGELFF.